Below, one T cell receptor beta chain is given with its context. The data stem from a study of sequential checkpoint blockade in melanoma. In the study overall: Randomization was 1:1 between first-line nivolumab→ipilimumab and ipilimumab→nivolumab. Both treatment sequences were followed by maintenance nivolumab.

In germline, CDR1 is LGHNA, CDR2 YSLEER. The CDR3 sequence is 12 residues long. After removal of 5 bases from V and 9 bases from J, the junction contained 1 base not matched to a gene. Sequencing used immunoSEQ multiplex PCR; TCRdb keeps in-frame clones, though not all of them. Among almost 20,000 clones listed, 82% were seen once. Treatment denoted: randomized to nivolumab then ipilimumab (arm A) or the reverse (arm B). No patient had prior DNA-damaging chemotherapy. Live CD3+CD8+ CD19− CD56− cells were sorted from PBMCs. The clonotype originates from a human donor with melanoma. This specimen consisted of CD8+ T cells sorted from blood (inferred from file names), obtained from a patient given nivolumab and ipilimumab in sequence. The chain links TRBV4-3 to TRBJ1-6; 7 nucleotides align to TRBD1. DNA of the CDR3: TGCGCCAGCAGCAGGGACAGTTCACCCCTCCACTTT. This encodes CASSRDSSPLHF.